This T cell receptor beta chain was sequenced for a study of cytomegalovirus exposure and HLA in healthy donors. This clone has more than one count but fewer than ten. Its antigen is not known. With 60 Vbeta and 13 Jbeta primers, the PCR was carried out. TCRdb's table, derived via immunoSEQ multiplex PCR, lists solely in-frame clones and lacks some. The sample consists of around 210,000 clones, more than 70% of them appearing once. Whole-study findings and limits: The study carried out a later analysis of TCR beta sequences. It associated some 15,000 of them with specific HLA alleles at a false discovery rate of 0.05. Accurate HLA-A and HLA-B prediction from TCR beta sequences was reported for most subjects.

Sequencing was performed on PBMCs. The TCR originated in a boy aged 10-17 years in good health and CMV-seronegative.

In DNA, the CDR3 is TGTGCCAGCAGTTTACTTACCATCACAGATAACTATGGCTACACCTTC. It codes for CASSLLTITDNYGYTF. The chain carries TRBV27 and TRBJ1-2, with D uncertain. CDR3 length: 16 residues. Germline assignment: CDR1 MNHEY and CDR2 SMNVEV (reference sequence). Trimming removed 2 bases at V and 1 base at J, with 14 bases between.